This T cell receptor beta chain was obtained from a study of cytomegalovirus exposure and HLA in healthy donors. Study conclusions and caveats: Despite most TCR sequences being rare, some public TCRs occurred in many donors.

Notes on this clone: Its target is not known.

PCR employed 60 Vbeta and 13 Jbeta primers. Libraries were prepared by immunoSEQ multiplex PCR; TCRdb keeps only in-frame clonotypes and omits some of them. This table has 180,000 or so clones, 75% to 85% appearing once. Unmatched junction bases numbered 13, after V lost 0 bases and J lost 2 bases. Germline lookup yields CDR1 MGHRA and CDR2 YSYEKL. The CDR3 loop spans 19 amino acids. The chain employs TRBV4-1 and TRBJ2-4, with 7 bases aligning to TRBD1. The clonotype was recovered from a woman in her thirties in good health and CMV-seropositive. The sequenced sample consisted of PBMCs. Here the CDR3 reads CASSQERLGQPISKNIQYF. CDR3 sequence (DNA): TGCGCCAGCAGCCAAGAGAGGTTGGGACAGCCAATATCCAAAAACATTCAGTACTTC.